The source of this T cell receptor beta chain is a study of spatial heterogeneity in lung cancer. Study details: Alpha-chain sequences were detected in numbers that were consistently lower than beta-chain sequences. Across the raw uncorrected reads, a unique TCR and UMI combination was observed, on average, more than ten times.

Time point here: blood at routine non-recurrence follow-up after resection. This clonotype was picked up many times. CDR1 SGHRS and CDR2 YFSETQ come from the germline V gene. J gave up 8 bases and V 2 bases, and 6 bases lay outside the gene matches. The CDR3 runs 15 residues. Every molecule of TCR cDNA had its own unique molecular identifier. TCRdb independently ran MiXCR on the 5' RACE reads; one entry per CDR3 protein. Of about 19,000 distinct CDR3 sequences listed, about 9% are singletons. This material consisted of PBMCs, taken at follow-up. The source of this sequence is a female donor with early-stage non-small cell lung cancer. The chain has TRBV5-1 and TRBJ2-1; 11 bases match TRBD2. CDR3 protein: CASSFVAGGPDEQFF. In DNA form, the CDR3 reads TGCGCCAGCAGCTTCGTAGCGGGAGGGCCCGATGAGCAGTTCTTC.